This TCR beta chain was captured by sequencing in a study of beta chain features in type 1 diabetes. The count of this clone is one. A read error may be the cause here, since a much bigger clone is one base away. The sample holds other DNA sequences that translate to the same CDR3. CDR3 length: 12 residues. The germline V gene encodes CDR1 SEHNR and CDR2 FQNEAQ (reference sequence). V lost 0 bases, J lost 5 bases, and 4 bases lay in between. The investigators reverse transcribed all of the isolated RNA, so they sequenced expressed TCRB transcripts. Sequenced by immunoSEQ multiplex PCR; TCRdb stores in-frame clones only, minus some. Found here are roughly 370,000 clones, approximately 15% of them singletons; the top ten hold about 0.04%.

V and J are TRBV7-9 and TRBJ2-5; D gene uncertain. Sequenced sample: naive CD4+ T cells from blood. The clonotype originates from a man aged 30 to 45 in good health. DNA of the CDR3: TGTGCCAGCAGCTTAGCTCGGGAGACCCAGTACTTC. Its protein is CASSLARETQYF.